This T cell receptor beta chain is from a study of T-cell memory formation after mild COVID-19. For the study at large: The two donors had largely donor-specific TCR clusters.

Broader study findings: Some clones that responded turned up in pre-infection memory, which suggests that cross-reactive memory joined in. Specificity for SARS-CoV-2 was not confirmed among the second-wave clones peaking on day 37. A balance of CD4 and CD8 characterized clones contracting day 15 to 85, whereas later expanders leaned CD4+.

The CDR3 runs to 16 residues. From germline, CDR1 is KGHSH and CDR2 LQKENI. J was trimmed by 5 bases and V by 3 bases; bases with no gene match: 7. This clonotype was picked up a small number of times. Its antigen is not identified. TCRdb used MiXCR to reprocess the 5' RACE reads, holding one entry per CDR3 protein. The data hold 400,000 or so distinct CDR3 sequences, with 15% to 25% observed a single time. The chain is built from TRBV18 and TRBJ1-4, with 9 bases that match TRBD1. The receptor's source is an adult woman who had mild COVID-19 (a few samples of this study predate the infection). Cell type and time point are not known. Sequenced material: PBMCs or a T cell subset sorted from them (not recorded which). The CDR3 reads CASSPQPGTGNEKLFF. For the CDR3, the DNA is TGTGCCAGCTCACCTCAACCGGGGACAGGGAATGAAAAACTGTTTTTT.